This T cell receptor (beta chain) was captured by sequencing in a study of early T cells in non-severe SARS-CoV-2 infection. The wider study: With bulk RNA from unsorted whole blood as input, sequencing yielded unpaired chains. The study, taken as a whole, reports: VDJdb matching favored anti-spike CD8 responses, missing private and CD4 specificities.

Attachment of unique molecular identifiers was made to individual cDNA molecules. TCRdb processed the 5' RACE reads anew with MiXCR; each CDR3 protein has one entry. Altogether approximately 98,000 distinct CDR3 sequences are present, over 10% being singletons, with the ten largest covering less than 3.5%. This clonotype showed up just a few times. Its target is not known. Germline V gene sequence: CDR1 SGHRS, CDR2 YFSETQ. The CDR3 sequence is 17 residues long. V was pared by 0 bases and J by 2 bases, with 14 bases between. The V gene is TRBV5-1, the J gene TRBJ2-2; no clear D gene. This sequence originates from an adult who was a healthcare worker with PCR-confirmed SARS-CoV-2 infection or an uninfected control (not recorded which). Sequencing input: whole blood. The CDR3: CASSLVNSGYNTGELFF. CDR3 nucleotide sequence: TGCGCCAGCAGCTTGGTTAATTCTGGGTATAACACCGGGGAGCTGTTTTTT. The full variable domain, rest sourced from reference TRBV5-1 and TRBJ2-2, is KAGVTQTPRYLIKTRGQQVTLSCSPISGHRSVSWYQQTPGQGLQFLFEYFSETQRNKGNFPGRFSGRQFSNSRSEMNVSTLELGDSALYLCASSLVNSGYNTGELFFGEGSRLTVL.